A selection of T cell receptor beta chains follows, all from one sample in a study of sequential checkpoint blockade in melanoma. The repertoire was sequenced with immunoSEQ multiplex PCR; TCRdb's copy has only in-frame clones and lacks some. Here the sample spans 30,000 to 40,000 clones, roughly 85% being singletons. This material consisted of CD8+ T cells sorted from blood (inferred from file names), taken from a patient given nivolumab and ipilimumab in sequence. The receptors derive from a human donor with melanoma. The CDR3 runs from the conserved cysteine through the conserved F or W. Each record gives: J gene, clone size, CDR3 length, D gene, V gene, CDR3 protein, CDR3 DNA. A D gene is named only where the DNA matches it firmly. Part of the rows lack a size; the others show once, few, many or a class for expanded clones.

>TRBJ1-2|-|15|-|TRBV19
CASSKGGAGSYGYTF
TGTGCCAGTAGTAAAGGGGGGGCAGGATCATATGGCTACACCTTC
>TRBJ2-1|-|13|-|TRBV19
CASSIARANEQFF
TGTGCCAGTAGTATCGCCAGGGCCAATGAGCAGTTCTTC
>TRBJ2-7|-|15|TRBD2|TRBV27
CASSFRGGGSYEQYF
TGTGCCAGCAGTTTCCGGGGGGGAGGATCCTACGAGCAGTACTTC
>TRBJ2-7|few|15|TRBD2|TRBV4-3
CASSYGLAGVWEQYF
TGCGCCAGCAGCTACGGACTAGCGGGAGTGTGGGAGCAGTACTTC
>TRBJ2-1|-|15|TRBD2|TRBV7-9
CASSVLAGVSNEQFF
TGTGCCAGCAGCGTGCTAGCGGGAGTCTCCAATGAGCAGTTCTTC
>TRBJ1-2|-|15|-|TRBV4-2
CASSQEELILYGYTF
TGTGCCAGCAGCCAAGAAGAACTGATCCTCTATGGCTACACCTTC
>TRBJ2-3|-|14|-|TRBV10-3
CAISEDTLTDTQYF
TGTGCCATCAGTGAGGACACTTTAACAGATACGCAGTATTTT
>TRBJ1-1|-|13|-|TRBV5-1
CASSFGQGLEAFF
TGCGCCAGCAGCTTCGGGCAGGGGCTTGAAGCTTTCTTT
>TRBJ2-7|-|14|TRBD1|TRBV19
CASSWGQGSYEQYF
TGTGCCAGTAGCTGGGGACAGGGGTCCTACGAGCAGTACTTC
>TRBJ1-2|once|13|-|TRBV29-1
CSVVRGSAYGYTF
TGCAGCGTTGTAAGGGGTTCCGCTTATGGCTACACCTTC
>TRBJ2-5|-|15|TRBD2|TRBV7-9
CASSITGTSSETQYF
TGTGCCAGCAGTATTACCGGGACTAGCTCCGAGACCCAGTACTTC
>TRBJ1-2|once|14|TRBD1|TRBV6-6
CASTLIQGVGGYTF
TGTGCCAGCACTCTCATCCAGGGGGTTGGGGGCTACACCTTC
>TRBJ1-1|few|14|-|TRBV7-9
CASSPYTGTTEAFF
TGTGCCAGCAGCCCATACACCGGGACAACTGAAGCTTTCTTT
>TRBJ2-5|once|15|-|TRBV14
CASSQGRGVVETQYF
TGTGCCAGCAGCCAAGGTCGGGGAGTGGTGGAGACCCAGTACTTC
>TRBJ2-5|-|15|TRBD2|TRBV28
CASSLYREGLGTSHF
TGTGCCAGCAGTTTATATCGGGAGGGCCTGGGTACTTCCCACTTC
>TRBJ1-3|-|15|-|TRBV9
CASSVAGHPGNTIYF
TGTGCCAGCAGCGTAGCGGGACACCCTGGAAACACCATATATTTT
>TRBJ2-7|-|14|TRBD2|TRBV4-1
CASSPGLATYEQYF
TGCGCCAGCAGCCCGGGACTAGCGACCTACGAGCAGTACTTC
>TRBJ2-7|-|15|TRBD2|TRBV6-1
CAAPGTSGKPYEQYF
TGTGCCGCCCCAGGGACTAGCGGGAAGCCCTACGAGCAGTACTTC
>TRBJ2-5|once|17|TRBD2|TRBV19
CASSMILAGGPLETQYF
TGTGCCAGTAGTATGATCCTAGCGGGAGGGCCTTTGGAGACCCAGTACTTC
>TRBJ2-7|-|14|TRBD1|TRBV7-3
CASSSGQGIYEQYF
TGTGCCAGCAGCTCGGGACAGGGAATCTACGAGCAGTACTTC
>TRBJ2-1|-|12|-|TRBV5-8
CASSGLSNEQFF
TGTGCCAGCAGCGGTCTCAGCAATGAGCAGTTCTTC
>TRBJ2-5|once|17|TRBD1|TRBV15
CATSVDTGGGTQETQYF
TGTGCCACCAGCGTAGATACAGGGGGTGGAACGCAAGAGACCCAGTACTTC
>TRBJ2-7|-|14|TRBD2|TRBV7-9
CASSPSGRSDEQYF
TGTGCCAGCAGCCCTAGCGGGAGGAGCGACGAGCAGTACTTC
>TRBJ1-1|-|14|-|TRBV15
CATSRDRGRPEAFF
TGTGCCACCAGCAGAGATCGAGGGAGGCCTGAAGCTTTCTTT
>TRBJ1-2|-|18|-|TRBV29-1
CSVPDGGSALMKVGGYTF
TGCAGCGTTCCTGACGGAGGCAGCGCATTGATGAAAGTTGGGGGCTACACCTTC
>TRBJ1-1|-|14|-|TRBV7-6
CASSLGGGTTEAFF
TGTGCCAGCAGCTTAGGGGGCGGTACCACTGAAGCTTTCTTT
>TRBJ1-1|-|15|-|TRBV6-5
CASSYSNFEGAEAFF
TGTGCCAGCAGTTACTCGAATTTCGAGGGGGCTGAAGCTTTCTTT
>TRBJ1-1|-|14|TRBD1|TRBV9
CASTGTGGGPEAFF
TGTGCCAGCACCGGGACAGGTGGTGGTCCTGAAGCTTTCTTT
>TRBJ1-3|once|19|TRBD1|TRBV18
CASSPGTGGDPYSGNTIYF
TGTGCCAGCTCACCAGGGACAGGGGGCGATCCCTACTCTGGAAACACCATATATTTT
>TRBJ2-3|-|16|-|TRBV29-1
CSARRGGERVGDTQYF
TGCAGCGCCCGAAGGGGGGGGGAAAGGGTAGGTGATACGCAGTATTTT
>TRBJ1-1|few|14|TRBD1|TRBV7-9
CASSLGTGSTEAFF
TGTGCCAGCAGCTTAGGGACAGGGTCCACTGAAGCTTTCTTT
>TRBJ2-1|-|13|TRBD1|TRBV19
CASSPGQADEQFF
TGTGCCAGTAGTCCGGGACAGGCTGATGAGCAGTTCTTC
>TRBJ1-2|-|16|TRBD1|TRBV10-3
CAISESYWTGGSGYTF
TGTGCCATCAGTGAGTCGTACTGGACAGGGGGAAGTGGCTACACCTTC
>TRBJ2-2|few|15|-|TRBV7-6
CASSLVGGHTGELFF
TGTGCCAGCAGCTTAGTGGGGGGGCACACCGGGGAGCTGTTTTTT
>TRBJ2-1|-|15|TRBD2|TRBV4-1
CASSQDVPSGNEQFF
TGCGCCAGCAGCCAAGATGTCCCTAGCGGGAATGAGCAGTTCTTC